The T cell receptor (beta chain) described here comes from a study of cytomegalovirus exposure and HLA in healthy donors. Study-wide points: Rare sequences made up most TCRs, while some public TCRs were found in many donors.

Participants comprised healthy donors of bone marrow. This PCR relied on a set of 60 Vbeta primers and 13 Jbeta primers. Method: immunoSEQ multiplex PCR; TCRdb's copy keeps in-frame clones and lacks some. The sample lists 180,000 or so clones, around four fifths occurring once. Worth noting for this clone: Its antigen remains unknown.

Germline V CDR1 and CDR2: KGHSH, LQKENI. The ends were cut back, 3 bases at V and 5 bases at J, with 20 bases in the middle. This CDR3 is built from 16 residues. The TCR was taken from a woman under 40 in good health and CMV-seronegative. The J gene is TRBJ2-7, the V gene TRBV18; D gene ambiguous. The sequenced sample was PBMCs. The CDR3 DNA is TGTGCCAGCTCACCTTGGGCCTCTGTGATGCTCCACGAGCAGTACTTC. Translated: CASSPWASVMLHEQYF.